One and the same sample provided the 32 T cell receptor beta chains below, sequenced in a study of blood T cell repertoires in COVID-19. Measured with immunoSEQ multiplex PCR; TCRdb has only the in-frame clones, and not every one. The sample has 70,000 to 95,000 clones, over 75% seen once; the top ten hold approximately 13%. The specimen was peripheral blood. The receptor source for this set is a human donor in a cohort sampled during active COVID-19.

The J gene is TRBJ2-5, the V gene TRBV15; 11 nucleotides line up with TRBD2. Germline V lookup: CDR1 LNHNV, CDR2 YYDKDF (reference sequence). V shed 0 bases and J 2 bases; nucleotides not matched to a gene: 8. The CDR3 has 18 residues. The CDR3 loop is CATSRDPPASGGQETQYF. CDR3 bases: TGTGCCACCAGCAGAGATCCCCCGGCTAGCGGGGGGCAAGAGACCCAGTACTTC.

The chain joins TRBV19 to TRBJ2-7; D remains unclear. V was pared by 5 bases and J by 4 bases, with 12 bases between. This CDR3 contains 13 residues. In germline, CDR1 is LNHDA, CDR2 SQIVND (reference sequence). CDR3 sequence: CASSPGLRYEQYF. In nucleotides, the CDR3 is TGTGCCAGTAGTCCAGGTCTACGATACGAGCAGTACTTC.

This clone was observed a single time. The chain employs TRBV11-2 and TRBJ1-1, with D perhaps TRBD1 (5 bases). Looked up from germline, CDR1 is SGHAT and CDR2 is FQNNGV. Trimming removed 8 bases at V and 1 base at J, with 14 bases between. The CDR3 totals 14 residues. The CDR3 protein is CASRTLTGNTEAFF. The CDR3 DNA reads as TGTGCCAGCCGTACACTAACAGGGAACACTGAAGCTTTCTTT.

The gene calls are TRBV5-4 and TRBJ2-7; D is uncertain. The CDR3 has 12 residues. Trimming stripped 2 bases from V and 6 bases from J, with 9 bases between. Germline CDR1 SGHNT, CDR2 YYREEE (reference sequence). The CDR3 DNA sequence: TGTGCCAGCAGCTTACCTTCGGTCGAGCAGTACTTC. It translates to CASSLPSVEQYF.

V gene TRBV4-1 combines with J gene TRBJ2-6, with a possible D match to TRBD2 (6 bases). This CDR3 is built from 18 residues. Germline V gives CDR1 MGHRA, CDR2 YSYEKL. Trimming shortened V by 2 bases and J by 2 bases, and 16 bases separated the two germline ends. The CDR3 bases are TGCGCCAGCAGCCAACCTTACGGACGGGAGACTGGGGCCAACGTCCTGACTTTC. Protein: CASSQPYGRETGANVLTF.

This clone was picked up one time. The rearrangement links TRBV5-1 to TRBJ1-1; D is unclear. Per germline, CDR1 SGHRS and CDR2 YFSETQ. V was trimmed by 0 bases and J by 0 bases, leaving 6 bases between them. There are 14 residues in the CDR3. The CDR3 is CASSLGAMNTEAFF. In DNA, the CDR3 is TGCGCCAGCAGCTTGGGGGCGATGAACACTGAAGCTTTCTTT. The variable domain in full, completed from reference TRBV5-1 and TRBJ1-1, reads KAGVTQTPRYLIKTRGQQVTLSCSPISGHRSVSWYQQTPGQGLQFLFEYFSETQRNKGNFPGRFSGRQFSNSRSEMNVSTLELGDSALYLCASSLGAMNTEAFFGQGTRLTVV.

This sequence joins TRBV10-3 and TRBJ1-5; D gene ambiguous. CDR1 ENHRY and CDR2 SYGVKD come from the germline V gene. The germline V and J ends were trimmed by 0 bases and 5 bases, with 11 bases remaining between them. The CDR3 loop spans 15 amino acids. CDR3 coding DNA: TGTGCCATCAGTGAGTCGATCGACTTTTATCAGCCCCAGCATTTT. As protein: CAISESIDFYQPQHF.

This chain connects TRBV5-1 to TRBJ1-6; 7 bases map to TRBD1. There are 15 residues in the CDR3. J gave up 10 bases and V 0 bases, and 7 bases lay outside the gene matches. Looked up from germline, CDR1 is SGHRS and CDR2 is YFSETQ. CDR3: CASSLAAAGGSPLHF. CDR3 DNA: TGCGCCAGCAGCTTGGCCGCGGCAGGGGGATCACCCCTCCACTTT.

The rearrangement uses TRBV18 and TRBJ1-2; a weak D match, TRBD1 (6 bases). This CDR3 is 17 amino acids long. Per the germline V gene, CDR1 is KGHSH and CDR2 is LQKENI. With 1 base removed from V and 0 bases from J, the gap between germline ends came to 15 bases. The CDR3 loop is CASSPQFGQTANYGYTF. In DNA form, the CDR3 reads TGTGCCAGCTCACCACAGTTCGGACAGACTGCTAACTATGGCTACACCTTC.

The chain combines TRBV7-2 with TRBJ2-5; 7 bases match TRBD2. The junction had 8 bases not matched to a gene; V was cut back by 0 bases and J by 7 bases. The CDR3 length is 15 residues. CDR1 is SGHTA, CDR2 FQGNSA, per germline. The CDR3 loop is CASSLARGLVGTQYF. CDR3 DNA: TGTGCCAGCAGCTTAGCCCGAGGACTAGTAGGGACCCAGTACTTC.

The V and J genes are TRBV27 and TRBJ1-1; 7 nucleotides agree with TRBD1. CDR1 and CDR2 (germline): MNHEY, SMNVEV (reference sequence). The CDR3 contains 14 residues. J lost 5 bases, V lost 2 bases, and 5 bases had no gene match. The CDR3, as DNA: TGTGCCAGCAGTTTACGAGGGGGCCGGACTGAAGCTTTCTTT. Translation: CASSLRGGRTEAFF.

The chain couples TRBV7-3 to TRBJ2-1; D not resolved. The CDR3 is made up of 16 amino acids. V lost 0 bases and J 0 bases, leaving 9 bases between the germline ends. The germline V gene has CDR1 SGHTA and CDR2 FQGTGA. CDR3 sequence (DNA): TGTGCCAGCAGCTTAACCGTCTCCAGCTCCTACAATGAGCAGTTCTTC. Protein sequence: CASSLTVSSSYNEQFF.

The chain carries TRBV9 and TRBJ2-1; 12 bases match TRBD2. The CDR3 sequence is 16 residues long. Germline V gene sequence: CDR1 SGDLS, CDR2 YYNGEE. J gave up 12 bases and V 0 bases, and 10 bases lay outside the gene matches. The CDR3 here is CASSVGGLAGGLRQFF. For the CDR3, the DNA is TGTGCCAGCAGCGTAGGAGGTCTAGCGGGGGGGCTAAGGCAGTTCTTC. Using reference TRBV9 and TRBJ2-1 for the parts outside the CDR3, the full variable domain is DSGVTQTPKHLITATGQRVTLRCSPRSGDLSVYWYQQSLDQGLQFLIQYYNGEERAKGNILERFSAQQFPDLHSELNLSSLELGDSALYFCASSVGGLAGGLRQFFGPGTRLTVL.

V and J are TRBV5-1 and TRBJ2-5, with 10 nucleotides matching TRBD1. Germline V lookup: CDR1 SGHRS, CDR2 YFSETQ. There are 14 residues in the CDR3. V was clipped by 2 bases and J by 5 bases; unmatched bases: 3. CDR3 bases: TGCGCCAGCAGCTTCGACAGGGGGCAGGAGACCCAGTACTTC. As protein: CASSFDRGQETQYF.

A single count supports this clone. The rearrangement links TRBV11-3 to TRBJ1-1; TRBD1 might be the D (6 bases). Germline loops: CDR1 SGHNT, CDR2 YENEEA. With 4 bases removed from V and 5 bases from J, the gap between germline ends came to 11 bases. This CDR3 has 13 amino acids. CDR3 DNA: TGTGCCAGCAGCTCGGGAGGGGGGACTGAAGCTTTCTTT. Its protein is CASSSGGGTEAFF.

The chain employs TRBV28 and TRBJ1-4; D possibly corresponds to TRBD1 (6 bases). Trimming cost V 4 bases and J 12 bases, with 27 bases left between them. CDR3 length equals 17 residues. Germline V CDR1 and CDR2: MDHEN, SYDVKM. The CDR3 sequence: CASSSHSSGRGKVQLFF. The CDR3 DNA follows: TGTGCCAGCAGTTCACACTCCTCGGGAAGGGGGAAAGTTCAACTGTTTTTT. Full variable domain (outside the CDR3, taken from reference TRBV28 and TRBJ1-4): DVKVTQSSRYLVKRTGEKVFLECVQDMDHENMFWYRQDPGLGLRLIYFSYDVKMKEKGDIPEGYSVSREKKERFSLILESASTNQTSMYLCASSSHSSGRGKVQLFFGSGTQLSVL.

This rearrangement joins TRBV19 to TRBJ2-7, with 10 bases lining up with TRBD1. Germline V CDR1 and CDR2: LNHDA, SQIVND (reference sequence). V was pared by 6 bases and J by 3 bases, with 8 bases of the junction left unmatched. This CDR3 region has 15 residues. Written as DNA, the CDR3 is TGTGCCAGTAGCAGCGGGACAGGGGCAAACTACGAGCAGTACTTC. It yields the protein CASSSGTGANYEQYF.

CDR3 amino acids: CASSRTRGYEQYF. The CDR3 bases are TGTGCCAGCAGCAGGACAAGGGGCTACGAGCAGTACTTC. The V and J genes are TRBV6-5 and TRBJ2-7, with a tentative D call TRBD1 (5 bases). V lost 6 bases and J lost 3, with 12 bases in between. Germline CDR1 MNHEY, CDR2 SVGAGI. CDR3 length equals 13 residues.

The gene calls are TRBV7-2 and TRBJ2-3, with 10 nucleotides matching TRBD1. Germline assignment: CDR1 SGHTA and CDR2 FQGNSA. V gave up 4 bases and J gave up 1 base; unmatched junction bases: 5. The CDR3 runs to 16 residues. CDR3 sequence: CASSSLGTGGTDTQYF. Here the CDR3 DNA reads TGTGCCAGCAGCTCGCTAGGGACAGGGGGCACAGATACGCAGTATTTT.

The chain is built from TRBV27 and TRBJ2-3; 7 bases are a match to TRBD1. J gave up 2 bases and V 6 bases, and 8 bases lay outside the gene matches. CDR1 MNHEY and CDR2 SMNVEV come from the germline V gene (reference sequence). CDR3 length: 15 residues. The CDR3 DNA follows: TGTGCCAGCAGGTATCACAGGGGTATCACAGATACGCAGTATTTT. Protein product: CASRYHRGITDTQYF.

The chain has TRBV2 and TRBJ2-2, with 9 bases matching TRBD1. The CDR3 totals 18 residues. The trim removed 10 bases at V and 5 bases at J, leaving 20 bases unmatched. CDR1 is SNHLY, CDR2 FYNNEI, per germline. The CDR3 loop is CATTGGARGLVGTGELFF. CDR3 DNA: TGTGCCACTACAGGGGGCGCGAGGGGTTTGGTGGGGACCGGGGAGCTGTTTTTT. The entire variable domain, with the rest obtained from reference TRBV2 and TRBJ2-2, is as follows: EPEVTQTPSHQVTQMGQEVILRCVPISNHLYFYWYRQILGQKVEFLVSFYNNEISEKSEIFDDQFSVERPDGSNFTLKIRSTKLEDSAMYFCATTGGARGLVGTGELFFGEGSRLTVL.

This chain joins TRBV11-2 and TRBJ2-5, with 8 bases lining up with TRBD2. With 6 bases clipped from V and 4 bases from J, the junction kept 16 bases outside the gene matches. Germline lookup yields CDR1 SGHAT and CDR2 FQNNGV. The CDR3 length is 17 residues. The CDR3 reads CASSYSFLAGKGETQYF. DNA for the CDR3: TGTGCCAGCAGTTACTCATTTTTAGCGGGGAAGGGAGAGACCCAGTACTTC.

This clone is hyperexpanded by share. The V gene is TRBV4-3, the J gene TRBJ2-1; D is perhaps TRBD2 (6 bases). Deletions cut 0 bases from V and 8 bases from J, with 14 bases between. The CDR3 runs 15 residues. Germline values: CDR1 LGHNA, CDR2 YSLEER. This CDR3 reads CASSQESSGEDEQFF. Written as DNA, the CDR3 is TGCGCCAGCAGCCAAGAGAGTTCGGGGGAGGATGAGCAGTTCTTC.

The chain uses TRBV19 and TRBJ1-5; D remains ambiguous. The V and J ends lost 1 base and 6 bases respectively, with 13 bases between them. CDR1 and CDR2 (germline): LNHDA, SQIVND (reference sequence). This CDR3 region has 15 residues. The CDR3 region is CASSIGSLASQPQHF. In DNA, the CDR3 is TGTGCCAGTAGTATAGGATCTCTAGCTAGTCAGCCCCAGCATTTT.

This clone was recorded once. The chain uses TRBV7-2 and TRBJ1-2, with TRBD1 identical over 8 bases. V trimming: 2 bases; J trimming: 4 bases; junction bases outside the gene matches: 6. The CDR3 has 15 amino acids. Germline-derived CDR1 and CDR2 are SGHTA and FQGNSA. This CDR3 is CASSLPGQGRYGYTF. As DNA, the CDR3 is TGTGCCAGCAGCTTACCCGGACAGGGACGCTATGGCTACACCTTC. The variable domain in full, completed from reference TRBV7-2 and TRBJ1-2, reads GAGVSQSPSNKVTEKGKDVELRCDPISGHTALYWYRQSLGQGLEFLIYFQGNSAPDKSGLPSDRFSAERTGGSVSTLTIQRTQQEDSAVYLCASSLPGQGRYGYTFGSGTRLTVV.

This chain links TRBV3-1 (or the pseudogene TRBV3-2) with TRBJ2-5; possibly TRBD1 for D (6 bases). V was clipped by 4 bases and J by 6 bases, with 12 bases between them. CDR1 and CDR2 from the germline V gene are LGHDT and YNNKEL (reference sequence). The CDR3 consists of 13 residues. As DNA, the CDR3 is TGTGCCAGCAGCCGCAGGGGCTCTCAGACCCAGTACTTC. As protein: CASSRRGSQTQYF.

Written as DNA, the CDR3 is TGTGCCAGCAGCTCCGACCCGGGGGGGTTGACAGATACGCAGTATTTT. Translating gives CASSSDPGGLTDTQYF. The rearrangement joins TRBV7-3 to TRBJ2-3; 8 positions match TRBD2. Germline V lookup: CDR1 SGHTA, CDR2 FQGTGA. The length of the CDR3 is 16 residues. The ends lost 4 bases at V and 3 bases at J; junction bases unmatched: 9.

This clone occurred a few times. V usage is TRBV12-5 and J usage is TRBJ2-7, with 8 bases identical to TRBD1. V gave up 2 bases and J gave up 3 bases; unmatched junction bases: 0. This CDR3 region has 13 residues. The germline V gene has CDR1 LGHNT and CDR2 FRNRAP. DNA for the CDR3: TGTGCTAGTGGTTTGACAGGGGGCTACGAGCAGTACTTC. Residues: CASGLTGGYEQYF.

This rearrangement joins TRBV5-5 to TRBJ1-1; D uncertain. The germline V gene encodes CDR1 SGHKS and CDR2 YYEKEE (reference sequence). Trimming pared 0 bases from V and 1 base from J, leaving 4 bases between. CDR3 length: 13 amino acids. For the CDR3, the DNA is TGTGCCAGCAGCTTGGGCAGGAACACTGAAGCTTTCTTT. Protein sequence: CASSLGRNTEAFF.

The chain employs TRBV5-4 and TRBJ1-2; D might be TRBD1 (6 bases). Germline values: CDR1 SGHNT, CDR2 YYREEE (reference sequence). V dropped 4 bases and J dropped 6 bases, with 16 bases sitting between them. The CDR3 runs 14 residues. CDR3 residues: CASSLTRGRDGYTF. Here the CDR3 DNA reads TGTGCCAGCAGCCTTACCAGGGGCAGGGATGGCTACACCTTC. The full variable domain, its missing parts supplied by reference TRBV5-4 and TRBJ1-2, is ETGVTQSPTHLIKTRGQQVTLRCSSQSGHNTVSWYQQALGQGPQFIFQYYREEENGRGNFPPRFSGLQFPNYSSELNVNALELDDSALYLCASSLTRGRDGYTFGSGTRLTVV.

This rearrangement joins TRBV3-1 (or the pseudogene TRBV3-2) to TRBJ1-2; D ambiguous. Germline CDR1 and CDR2: LGHDT and YNNKEL (reference sequence). The CDR3 runs to 16 residues. Trimming took off 4 bases at V and 1 base at J, with 16 bases between the two ends. The CDR3 coding sequence is TGTGCCAGCAGCCCCTGGGGTGGAGGCGTTAACTATGGCTACACCTTC. This sequence encodes CASSPWGGGVNYGYTF.

CDR3 in DNA: TGTGCCAGCAGTGGAGCGGGGGGCTACAATGAGCAGTTCTTC. Encoded protein: CASSGAGGYNEQFF. The chain carries TRBV6-1 and TRBJ2-1, with 9 bases fitting TRBD2. The CDR3 has 14 residues. V gave up 4 bases and J gave up 3 bases; unmatched junction bases: 1. The germline V gene encodes CDR1 MNHNS and CDR2 SASEGT.